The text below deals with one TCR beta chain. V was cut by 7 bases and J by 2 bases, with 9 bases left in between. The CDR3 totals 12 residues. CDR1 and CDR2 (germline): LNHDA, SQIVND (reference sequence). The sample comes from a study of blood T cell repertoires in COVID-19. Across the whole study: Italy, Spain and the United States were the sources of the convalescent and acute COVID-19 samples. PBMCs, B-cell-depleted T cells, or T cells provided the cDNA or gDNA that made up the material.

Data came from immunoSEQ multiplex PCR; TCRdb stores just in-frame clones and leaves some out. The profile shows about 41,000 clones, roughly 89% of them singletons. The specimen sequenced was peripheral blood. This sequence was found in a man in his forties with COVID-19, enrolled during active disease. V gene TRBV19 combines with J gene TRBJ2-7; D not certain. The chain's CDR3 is CASTKRTYEQYF. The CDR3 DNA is TGTGCCAGTACAAAGCGTACCTACGAGCAGTACTTC.